This is a list of T cell receptor beta chains from one sample in a study of identical twins. MiXCR, run by TCRdb on the 5' RACE reads, gives a single entry per CDR3 protein. In the table there are fewer than 900,000 distinct CDR3 sequences, around a sixth of which are singletons. The same data also went into a second study, on T cells expressing NK-cell markers.

Sequenced material: PBMCs. Source of these receptors: a woman between 18 and 30 years old in good health. Both conserved end residues are part of each CDR3. D genes are given only for firm matches. Not every row has a clone size; where given, it reads once, few, many or a size class.

V: TRBV12-3/TRBV12-4; J: TRBJ2-3; size: few; D: NA; CDR3: CASSYLPGDRDTQYF; DNA: TGTGCCAGCAGTTACCTACCGGGGGATCGGGATACGCAGTATTTT
V: TRBV4-3; J: TRBJ2-3; size: few; D: NA; CDR3: CASSQDLGGVADTQYF; DNA: TGCGCCAGCAGCCAAGATCTAGGGGGAGTGGCAGATACGCAGTATTTT
V: TRBV5-1; J: TRBJ2-7; size: NA; D: NA; CDR3: CASSDGGGLDEQYF; DNA: TGCGCCAGCAGCGATGGGGGGGGGCTGGACGAGCAGTACTTC
V: TRBV29-1; J: TRBJ2-1; size: NA; D: TRBD2; CDR3: CSVEASGKNEQFF; DNA: TGCAGCGTTGAAGCTAGCGGGAAGAATGAGCAGTTCTTC
V: TRBV6-1; J: TRBJ1-2; size: few; D: NA; CDR3: CASTFGQLAGYTF; DNA: TGTGCCAGCACCTTTGGACAGTTAGCGGGCTACACCTTC
V: TRBV7-2; J: TRBJ1-5; size: NA; D: NA; CDR3: CASTLTGAGNQPQHF; DNA: TGTGCCAGCACCCTGACGGGGGCGGGCAATCAGCCCCAGCATTTT
V: TRBV6-5; J: TRBJ2-7; size: NA; D: NA; CDR3: CASKDSFYEQYF; DNA: TGTGCCAGCAAAGACAGCTTCTACGAGCAGTACTTC
V: TRBV29-1; J: TRBJ2-7; size: NA; D: NA; CDR3: CSAGVLGGGNEQYF; DNA: TGCAGCGCGGGGGTCCTAGGAGGGGGAAACGAGCAGTACTTC
V: TRBV19; J: TRBJ2-2; size: NA; D: TRBD1; CDR3: CASSVQGARTGELFF; DNA: TGTGCCAGTAGTGTACAGGGGGCTCGCACCGGGGAGCTGTTTTTT
V: TRBV5-5; J: TRBJ2-7; size: few; D: NA; CDR3: CASSPRFLCEQYF; DNA: TGTGCCAGCAGCCCCCGGTTCCTGTGCGAGCAGTACTTC
V: TRBV12-3/TRBV12-4; J: TRBJ1-2; size: NA; D: TRBD1; CDR3: CASSYGQGDPYGYTF; DNA: TGTGCCAGCAGTTACGGACAGGGCGACCCCTATGGCTACACCTTC
V: TRBV12-5; J: TRBJ2-7; size: NA; D: NA; CDR3: CASGLVPYISYEQYF; DNA: TGTGCTAGTGGTTTGGTACCTTACATTAGCTACGAGCAGTACTTC
V: TRBV5-1; J: TRBJ2-1; size: NA; D: TRBD1; CDR3: CASSSGQGGYNEQFF; DNA: TGCGCCAGCAGCTCCGGACAGGGGGGCTACAATGAGCAGTTCTTC
V: TRBV7-2; J: TRBJ2-5; size: NA; D: NA; CDR3: CASSLGPRRFETQYF; DNA: TGTGCCAGCAGCTTAGGGCCTAGACGGTTTGAGACCCAGTACTTC
V: TRBV7-6; J: TRBJ2-1; size: NA; D: NA; CDR3: CASSYAGTEQFF; DNA: TGTGCCAGCAGCTACGCCGGGACCGAGCAGTTCTTC
V: TRBV12-3/TRBV12-4; J: TRBJ2-5; size: NA; D: NA; CDR3: CASSLYPSWGDETQYF; DNA: TGTGCCAGCAGTTTATATCCCTCGTGGGGCGATGAGACCCAGTACTTC
V: TRBV5-1; J: TRBJ2-2; size: NA; D: TRBD1; CDR3: CTSSWTVPGQGYDRTGELFF; DNA: TGCACCAGCAGCTGGACCGTACCGGGACAGGGATACGATCGCACCGGGGAGCTGTTTTTT
V: TRBV10-3; J: TRBJ1-1; size: NA; D: NA; CDR3: CAISELLGTEAFF; DNA: TGTGCCATCAGTGAGCTCCTGGGCACTGAAGCTTTCTTT
V: TRBV20-1; J: TRBJ1-1; size: few; D: NA; CDR3: CSASDSNTEAFF; DNA: TGCAGTGCTTCCGACTCGAACACTGAAGCTTTCTTT